Below, 6 T cell receptor beta chains from the same sample are listed, as sequenced in a study of T cells after yellow fever vaccination. TCRdb analysed the 5' RACE reads with MiXCR anew, one entry per CDR3 protein. The sample lists 300,000 or so distinct CDR3 sequences; approximately 7% were seen once. The sequenced sample was PBMCs, obtained about 49 days after the first yellow fever vaccination. These receptors were obtained from a young man who received the YFV17D yellow fever vaccine.

The sample holds many counts of this clonotype. The chain recombines TRBV2 with TRBJ2-6; D is uncertain. The CDR3 is made up of 15 amino acids. In germline, CDR1 is SNHLY, CDR2 FYNNEI. Trimming stripped 2 bases from V and 2 bases from J, with 7 bases between. Here the CDR3 DNA reads TGTGCCAGCAGTGAATCGGACGCTGGGGCCAACGTCCTGACTTTC. It codes for CASSESDAGANVLTF.

This chain joins TRBV6-4 and TRBJ1-3; 8 bases align to TRBD1. Germline loops: CDR1 MRHNA, CDR2 SNTAGT. The trim removed 0 bases at V and 5 bases at J, leaving 6 bases unmatched. This CDR3 region has 16 residues. CDR3 residues: CASSDSLGQGRNTIYF. CDR3 in DNA: TGTGCCAGCAGTGACTCCCTTGGACAGGGACGAAACACCATATATTTT.

This clonotype was counted only a few times. Because the CDR3's place on the DNA is in doubt, the DNA is left out and the CDR3 is given as listed by TCRdb. This rearrangement joins TRBV5-1 to TRBJ2-1; the D segment call TRBD1 is taken from the table without a DNA check. The CDR3 has 15 residues if both end residues are counted. Germline V gene data show CDR1 as SGHRS and CDR2 as YFSETQ. This CDR3 is CASSSVAVGVNEQFF.

This clonotype was detected ten times or more. This chain connects TRBV30 to TRBJ2-7; 8 positions agree with TRBD1. V gave up 7 bases and J gave up 6 bases; unmatched junction bases: 8. Germline lookup yields CDR1 GTSNPN and CDR2 SVGIG (reference sequence). CDR3 size: 12 residues. The CDR3 DNA reads as TGTGCCTTCGACAGGGGAGGCGGCGAGCAGTACTTC. This sequence encodes CAFDRGGGEQYF.

Only a few counts were recorded for this clonotype. This chain uses TRBV5-6 with TRBJ1-2; 10 nucleotides line up with TRBD1. Germline loops: CDR1 SGHDT, CDR2 YYEEEE. The CDR3 totals 14 residues. The V and J ends lost 4 bases and 2 bases, in that order; junction bases with no gene match: 2. CDR3 DNA sequence: TGTGCCAGCAGCGGGGGACAGGGGAACTATGGCTACACCTTC. Translation: CASSGGQGNYGYTF.

This clonotype was seen a few times. The chain employs TRBV6-5 and TRBJ1-2; 8 bases agree with TRBD1. Losses at the gene ends were 6 bases for V and 8 bases for J; bases not matched to a gene: 8. Germline V gene lookup returns CDR1 MNHEY and CDR2 SVGAGI. The CDR3 is 13 residues long. This CDR3 is CASSYAGGEGYTF. The CDR3 nucleotides are TGTGCCAGCAGCTATGCAGGGGGCGAAGGCTACACCTTC.